Below are 16 T cell receptor beta chains sequenced from a single sample in a study of blood T cell repertoires in COVID-19. The table came from immunoSEQ multiplex PCR; TCRdb's copy has only in-frame clones and leaves some out. The table has 35,000 to 50,000 clones, 87% seen once. The sequencing input was peripheral blood. The receptor source for this set is a man in his sixties with acute or convalescent COVID-19.

This chain connects TRBV9 to TRBJ2-7, with a tentative D call TRBD1 (6 bases). Germline V gives CDR1 SGDLS, CDR2 YYNGEE. The CDR3 is made up of 15 amino acids. The V end lost 0 bases, the J end lost 4 bases, and 14 bases lay between the germline ends. CDR3 sequence reads: CASSVDPTGRYEQYF. The CDR3 DNA reads as TGTGCCAGCAGCGTAGATCCCACAGGGCGTTACGAGCAGTACTTC.

In its sample, this clone is medium-sized. The chain links TRBV6-2 or TRBV6-3 to TRBJ1-5; D unresolved. CDR3 length: 13 residues. CDR1 is MNHEY and CDR2 is SVGEGT in the germline V gene. V lost 2 bases and J 4 bases, leaving 6 bases between the germline ends. The CDR3, as DNA: TGTGCCAGCAGTTACGTTAGTAATCAGCCCCAGCATTTT. Amino acid sequence: CASSYVSNQPQHF.

The chain is built from TRBV7-9 and TRBJ1-5; D gene unclear. There are 15 residues in the CDR3. The V end was cut by 5 bases, the J end by 0 bases, with 11 bases between. In germline, CDR1 is SEHNR, CDR2 FQNEAQ (reference sequence). CDR3 DNA: TGTGCCAGCAGCAAAAACAGCTATAGCAATCAGCCCCAGCATTTT. Translating gives CASSKNSYSNQPQHF. Full variable domain (rest looked up from reference TRBV7-9 and TRBJ1-5): DTGVSQNPRHKITKRGQNVTFRCDPISEHNRLYWYRQTLGQGPEFLTYFQNEAQLEKSRLLSDRFSAERPKGSFSTLEIQRTEQGDSAMYLCASSKNSYSNQPQHFGDGTRLSIL.

This clone was recorded a few times. V gene TRBV20-1 combines with J gene TRBJ1-2; 9 nucleotides match TRBD1. CDR3 length: 13 residues. V shed 3 bases and J 8 bases; nucleotides not matched to a gene: 7. Germline V CDR1 and CDR2: DFQATT, SNEGSKA (reference sequence). The CDR3 protein is CSASDRQGDGYTF. In nucleotides, the CDR3 is TGCAGTGCTAGTGATCGACAGGGGGACGGCTACACCTTC.

This rearrangement joins TRBV12-3 or TRBV12-4 to TRBJ1-2; D gene ambiguous. CDR3 length: 13 amino acids. V was cut by 2 bases and J by 0 bases, with 4 bases left in between. CDR3 residues: CASSLRSNYGYTF. In nucleotides, the CDR3 is TGTGCCAGCAGTTTACGGTCTAACTATGGCTACACCTTC.

The rearrangement links TRBV10-3 to TRBJ1-3, with a tentative D call TRBD1 (6 bases). Germline loops: CDR1 ENHRY, CDR2 SYGVKD. The CDR3 is 15 amino acids. The V end lost 10 bases, the J end lost 2 bases, and 18 bases lay between the germline ends. The CDR3 DNA is TGTGCCACCTACAGGGAAACAAGGGCTGGAAACACCATATATTTT. Translating gives CATYRETRAGNTIYF.

DNA for the CDR3: TGTGCCAGCAGCCCACGGAGCGGGGGGCTTGAGCAGTTCTTC. Translation: CASSPRSGGLEQFF. The chain links TRBV7-2 to TRBJ2-1, with 9 bases that match TRBD2. The J segment lost 9 bases and the V segment lost 5 bases, leaving 8 bases of the junction unmatched. The CDR3 loop spans 14 amino acids. From germline, CDR1 is SGHTA and CDR2 FQGNSA.

In this sample, this clone turned up a few times. V gene TRBV11-2 combines with J gene TRBJ2-7; D is uncertain. The germline V gene has CDR1 SGHAT and CDR2 FQNNGV. Trimming left V 3 bases short and J 3 bases short, with 12 bases between. The CDR3 contains 14 residues. CDR3 bases: TGTGCCAGCAGCTTGTCAGGTTTCTTCTACGAGCAGTACTTC. It codes for CASSLSGFFYEQYF.

This chain links TRBV30 with TRBJ1-1, with D maybe TRBD1 (6 bases). Germline CDR1 GTSNPN, CDR2 SVGIG (reference sequence). V lost 3 bases to trimming and J lost 1 base, with 6 bases between them. The CDR3 loop spans 12 amino acids. The CDR3 loop reads CAWRTGNTEAFF. The CDR3 region has the DNA TGTGCCTGGAGGACAGGGAACACTGAAGCTTTCTTT.

This chain connects TRBV7-3 to TRBJ2-3, with 9 bases aligning to TRBD2. Germline V gene lookup returns CDR1 SGHTA and CDR2 FQGTGA. This CDR3 spans 17 amino acids. V was clipped by 2 bases and J by 0 bases; unmatched bases: 6. CDR3 nucleotide sequence: TGTGCCAGCAGCTTAGAACCTAGCGGGGCTAGCACAGATACGCAGTATTTT. It translates to CASSLEPSGASTDTQYF.

The rearrangement joins TRBV27 to TRBJ2-7; 10 bases map to TRBD1. Per germline, CDR1 MNHEY and CDR2 SMNVEV (reference sequence). The CDR3 length is 15 residues. The trim removed 5 bases at V and 6 bases at J, leaving 10 bases unmatched. This CDR3 is CASSPRQGALSEQYF. In nucleotides, the CDR3 is TGTGCCAGCAGTCCGAGACAGGGGGCGCTATCCGAGCAGTACTTC.

The CDR3 loop is CASSPDTGSGNQPQHF. The CDR3 region has the DNA TGTGCCAGCTCACCAGATACAGGGTCGGGCAATCAGCCCCAGCATTTT. The chain is built from TRBV18 and TRBJ1-5, with TRBD1 as a possible D gene (6 bases). The CDR3 extends over 16 amino acids. CDR1 is KGHSH and CDR2 is LQKENI in the germline V gene. V dropped 2 bases and J dropped 2 bases, with 13 bases sitting between them.

This clone was counted once. The V gene is TRBV20-1, the J gene TRBJ2-7; 11 nucleotides match TRBD2. Germline CDR1 and CDR2: DFQATT and SNEGSKA (reference sequence). Germline trimming cut 7 bases from V and 10 bases from J; bases unmatched to any gene: 6. The CDR3 sequence is 11 residues long. The CDR3 spells CSVSSGGHQYF. The CDR3 DNA follows: TGCAGTGTCTCTAGCGGGGGGCATCAGTACTTC.

This rearrangement joins TRBV5-1 to TRBJ2-7; 7 nucleotides align to TRBD1. CDR3 size: 15 residues. The V segment lost 0 bases and the J segment 2 bases; nucleotides outside the gene matches: 5. Germline CDR1 SGHRS, CDR2 YFSETQ. For the CDR3, the DNA is TGCGCCAGCAGCTTGGAGGGTCAGGGGGCCTACGAGCAGTACTTC. It is translated as CASSLEGQGAYEQYF.

The CDR3 loop is CAWSFGAGGDEKLFF. The CDR3 DNA follows: TGTGCCTGGAGTTTTGGGGCAGGGGGAGATGAAAAACTGTTTTTT. The chain uses TRBV30 and TRBJ1-4; TRBD1 aligns across 7 bases. This CDR3 region has 15 residues. Germline CDR1 is GTSNPN and CDR2 is SVGIG (reference sequence). V was clipped by 2 bases and J by 6 bases; unmatched bases: 9.

The chain carries TRBV5-1 and TRBJ1-6, with D tentatively TRBD1 (6 bases). The germline V gene has CDR1 SGHRS and CDR2 YFSETQ. Trimming shortened V by 0 bases and J by 12 bases, and 10 bases separated the two germline ends. The CDR3 is 13 amino acids. DNA for the CDR3: TGCGCCAGCAGCTTGGACAGGGAAATACCCCTCCACTTT. This codes for CASSLDREIPLHF.